The 3 T cell receptor beta chains below all came from one sample that was sequenced in a study of cytomegalovirus exposure and HLA in healthy donors. This table comes from immunoSEQ multiplex PCR, and its TCRdb copy is limited to in-frame clones, with some not included. Of 150,000 or so clones in the sample, around 89% were seen once. Specimen: PBMCs. The source of these receptors is a woman aged 30 to 39 in good health and CMV-seropositive.

V is TRBV29-1 and J is TRBJ1-2; 10 bases are shared with TRBD1. This CDR3 contains 13 residues. CDR1 and CDR2 (germline): SQVTM, ANQGSEA. Losses at the gene ends were 6 bases for V and 8 bases for J; bases not matched to a gene: 9. CDR3 loop: CSVEEWTGGGYTF. CDR3 DNA: TGCAGCGTCGAGGAGTGGACAGGGGGAGGCTACACCTTC. The variable domain in full, with the rest retrieved from reference TRBV29-1 and TRBJ1-2, is SAVISQKPSRDICQRGTSLTIQCQVDSQVTMMFWYRQQPGQSLTLIATANQGSEATYESGFVIDKFPISRPNLTFSTLTVSNMSPEDSSIYLCSVEEWTGGGYTFGSGTRLTVV.

This rearrangement joins TRBV6-5 to TRBJ2-1; D might be TRBD2 (5 bases). Trimming removed 11 bases at V and 0 bases at J, with 17 bases between. This CDR3 is built from 15 residues. CDR1 and CDR2 (germline): MNHEY, SVGAGI. CDR3: CAVAARATSYNEQFF. The CDR3, as DNA: TGTGCCGTTGCGGCGCGGGCTACCTCCTACAATGAGCAGTTCTTC.

The rearrangement joins TRBV13 to TRBJ1-1; 9 bases are shared with TRBD1. Germline V CDR1 and CDR2: PRHDT, FYEKMQ (reference sequence). There are 13 residues in the CDR3. Germline trimming cut 6 bases from V and 3 bases from J; bases unmatched to any gene: 2. The CDR3 nucleotides read TGTGCCAGCAGGGGACAGGGTTACACTGAAGCTTTCTTT. Protein product: CASRGQGYTEAFF.